This paragraph covers one T cell receptor (beta chain) sequence. This clonotype was observed a handful of times. It lacks a known antigen. No base quality information exists; no much larger clone differs at one position. Trimming at the junction amounts to 0 bases on V and 1 base on J, and the germline ends lie 10 bases apart. CDR1 and CDR2 are drawn from the germline V gene (reference sequence): LNHNV, YYDKDF. The CDR3, cysteine through valine, is 15 amino acids long. Kept here is only the CDR3 DNA, which spans 45 bases and is read in frame from base 1. This sample was included in a study of T cell repertoires in cytomegalovirus infection (dated by TCRdb to the late 2010s). About the investigation overall: Recently identified HLA-C-restricted CMV epitopes, whose presentation resists viral immunomodulation, were targeted by peptide stimulations together with well-studied HLA-B-restricted epitopes. The HLA type of each donor mattered for the analysis, because public TCR beta signatures pointed to carriage of CMV infection along with the matching HLA type.

The listed sequencing device is Illumina HiSeq 1500. The public reads were quality trimmed at Q25 with fastp and then assembled into clones with MiXCR by TCRdb, keeping productive beta chains. Each entry merges the rows of one CDR3 protein and shows their most common DNA and genes. The sample table shows roughly 990,000 distinct CDR3 sequences, and around 30% are seen once. The ten top clones hold about 14% of the sample. The treatment or condition label of this sample denotes: in vitro stimulation with specific CMV peptide epitopes to enrich CMV-specific T cells. The full study reports these points: Carriers of CMV infection plus the relevant HLA type were discriminated by the cumulative frequency of public TCR beta family members in the study cohort and in an independent 352-donor cohort. The ex vivo response was dominated by HLA-C-restricted CMV-specific TCR beta clonotypes, which also provided the single most frequent clonotype in two of eight donors.

This specimen was cultured CD8+ T cells from PBMCs, taken from culture after CMV antigen stimulation. The source is a human donor in good health (CMV status not recorded). Some clones in this sample may be carry-over from other donors' samples. The rearranged segments are TRBV15 and TRBJ2-7; TRBD1 is a weak D gene call, 5 bases matching. The DNA sequence follows: TGTGCCACCAGCAGAGATAGGGGCAGATCCTACGAGCAGTACGTC. This sequence encodes CATSRDRGRSYEQYV.